The source of this TCR beta chain is a study of T cells after yellow fever vaccination. A note on this clonotype: Antigen: not known.

Study results and limitations: At under 97% for CD4 and 70% to 90% for CD8, most primary-vaccination clones showed up again after the booster.

This CDR3 contains 14 residues. V shed 4 bases and J shed 7 bases, with 13 bases lying between them. Germline CDR1 reads MNHEY; CDR2 reads SVGAGI. TCRdb re-called the 5' RACE reads with MiXCR, one entry per CDR3 protein. Altogether 500,000 to 550,000 distinct CDR3 sequences are present, around a fifth being singletons, with the ten largest covering about 15%. Sample: PBMCs, taken approximately 22 days after the first yellow fever vaccination. The receptor comes from a man aged 18 to 35 who received the YFV17D yellow fever vaccine. The chain uses TRBV6-5 and TRBJ1-4, with D perhaps TRBD1 (5 bases). In DNA, the CDR3 is TGTGCCAGCAGTTCGGACATCAGACTTGAAAAACTGTTTTTT. This codes for CASSSDIRLEKLFF.